The clone carrying this T cell receptor beta chain was counted at least ten times. Its antigen is not known. These data belong to a study of T cells in Graves' hyperthyroidism and ophthalmopathy. On the study more broadly: Initial diagnosis, before any treatment, was when peripheral blood was collected.

Regarding the study as a whole: Most thyroid clonotypes expanded above 0.001 appeared in blood too. Model-based prediction identified ophthalmopathy a median around 6.5 months prior to its onset.

Patients were excluded because of uncontrolled infection, other autoimmune disease, pregnancy or lactation. CDR3 length: 14 amino acids. The germline gives CDR1 SEHNR, CDR2 FQNEAQ (reference sequence). Trimming took off 6 bases at V and 0 bases at J, with 6 bases between the two ends. Amplified TCR beta CDR3 regions derived from RNA transcripts. First-round RT-PCR with HTBI primers amplified the TCR CDR3 region. Each CDR3 protein is one row after TCRdb ran MiXCR on the multiplex PCR reads. The table has about 350,000 distinct CDR3 sequences, approximately 18% seen once; the top ten hold roughly a third.

Sequencing used blood. This clonotype was sampled from a woman aged 30 to 39 with Graves' hyperthyroidism that later progressed to Graves' ophthalmopathy. The chain links TRBV7-9 to TRBJ2-6, with TRBD1 as a possible D gene (6 bases). CDR3 nucleotide sequence: TGTGCCAGCAGGGACAGCTCTGGGGCCAACGTCCTGACTTTC. It yields the protein CASRDSSGANVLTF.